A selection of T cell receptor beta chains follows, all from one sample in a study of T cell changes during pregnancy in multiple sclerosis. Clones were read by immunoSEQ multiplex PCR, and TCRdb kept only the in-frame ones, dropping some. The sample holds tens of thousands of clones, roughly 90% seen once. Sequenced material: peripheral blood, taken in the first trimester of pregnancy. Receptors originate from a female donor with multiple sclerosis, enrolled in a pregnancy study. The CDR3 runs from the conserved cysteine through the conserved F or W. A D gene is named only where the DNA matches it firmly. Expanded clones are given a class, and other clones once, few, many or no size at all.

J | size | D | V | CDR3 | DNA
TRBJ2-1 | - | TRBD2 | TRBV9 | CASSVGTRGSYNEQFF | TGTGCCAGCAGCGTAGGGACTAGAGGGTCCTACAATGAGCAGTTCTTC
TRBJ1-2 | - | - | TRBV30 | CAWSRRETNYGYTF | TGTGCCTGGAGCCGACGGGAAACTAACTATGGCTACACCTTC
TRBJ1-5 | - | TRBD1 | TRBV27 | CASRRGTGINEPQHF | TGTGCCAGCAGAAGGGGGACAGGGATCAATGAGCCCCAGCATTTT
TRBJ2-1 | - | - | TRBV7-2 | CASSLNAGLVYNEQFF | TGTGCCAGCAGCTTAAATGCGGGATTGGTCTACAATGAGCAGTTCTTC
TRBJ1-1 | - | TRBD1 | TRBV5-1 | CASSWTGLNTEAFF | TGCGCCAGCAGCTGGACAGGTTTGAACACTGAAGCTTTCTTT
TRBJ1-1 | - | - | TRBV29-1 | CSALRRTDNTEAFF | TGCAGCGCCCTCAGGAGGACAGACAACACTGAAGCTTTCTTT
TRBJ2-1 | - | TRBD2 | TRBV19 | CAVRTSGSRNEQFF | TGTGCGGTCCGGACTAGCGGGAGTAGAAATGAGCAGTTCTTC
TRBJ2-5 | - | - | TRBV19 | CASKGEGETQYF | TGTGCCAGTAAAGGGGAAGGAGAGACCCAGTACTTC
TRBJ1-1 | - | - | TRBV5-4 | CASSLEPRGVGAFF | TGTGCCAGCAGCTTGGAACCTAGGGGTGTTGGGGCTTTCTTT
TRBJ1-1 | - | TRBD1 | TRBV30 | CARDRGFDRTEAFF | TGTGCCCGGGACAGGGGATTTGATAGGACTGAAGCTTTCTTT
TRBJ2-2 | - | - | TRBV14 | CASSLQAGLNTGELFF | TGTGCCAGCAGCCTGCAGGCAGGCTTAAACACCGGGGAGCTGTTTTTT
TRBJ2-7 | once | - | TRBV11-2 | CASSFGLSYEQYF | TGTGCCAGCAGCTTCGGACTCTCCTACGAGCAGTACTTC
TRBJ2-7 | - | TRBD2 | TRBV10-2 | CASRDGLAGVYEQYF | TGCGCCAGCAGGGACGGACTAGCGGGGGTCTACGAGCAGTACTTC
TRBJ2-5 | - | - | TRBV14 | CASSSQTLSETQYF | TGTGCCAGCAGCTCTCAGACTCTTTCCGAGACCCAGTACTTC
TRBJ1-1 | - | - | TRBV5-1 | CASSFRFVRTEAFF | TGCGCCAGCAGCTTTCGGTTCGTTCGCACTGAAGCTTTCTTT
TRBJ2-5 | once | TRBD1 | TRBV18 | CASSPGFGPGTEETQYF | TGTGCCAGCTCACCCGGATTTGGACCCGGGACAGAAGAGACCCAGTACTTC
TRBJ1-4 | - | - | TRBV19 | CATGGGSTNEKLFF | TGTGCCACCGGGGGAGGCTCAACTAATGAAAAACTGTTTTTT
TRBJ2-2 | - | TRBD2 | TRBV6-1 | CASRGGRDTGELFF | TGTGCCAGCAGGGGAGGGAGGGACACCGGGGAGCTGTTTTTT
TRBJ2-3 | - | TRBD2 | TRBV7-9 | CASSLGTSGSRPSTDTQYF | TGTGCCAGCAGCCTAGGGACTAGCGGGTCTCGACCTAGCACAGATACGCAGTATTTT
TRBJ2-5 | - | - | TRBV27 | CASSFITQETQYF | TGTGCCAGCAGTTTCATCACTCAAGAGACCCAGTACTTC
TRBJ2-7 | - | TRBD1 | TRBV29-1 | CSVVGTGGGEQYF | TGCAGCGTTGTGGGGACAGGGGGCGGGGAGCAGTACTTC
TRBJ2-1 | - | TRBD1 | TRBV29-1 | CSSTGSTNEQFF | TGCAGCTCGACAGGGAGCACCAATGAGCAGTTCTTC
TRBJ2-3 | - | - | TRBV5-4 | CASSLTEVGTDTQYF | TGTGCCAGCAGCTTGACGGAGGTTGGCACAGATACGCAGTATTTT
TRBJ2-1 | - | - | TRBV5-1 | CASSLAGDGLDEQFF | TGCGCCAGCAGCTTGGCAGGGGATGGATTGGATGAGCAGTTCTTC
TRBJ2-1 | - | - | TRBV15 | CATSRDEATSSYNEQFF | TGTGCCACCAGCAGAGATGAGGCTACGAGCTCCTACAATGAGCAGTTCTTC
TRBJ1-5 | once | - | TRBV5-6 | CASSFGTRGLLHQPQHF | TGTGCCAGCAGCTTTGGTACAAGGGGCCTGCTTCATCAGCCCCAGCATTTT
TRBJ1-2 | - | TRBD1 | TRBV5-5 | CASRPGTGVGYTF | TGTGCCAGCAGACCCGGGACAGGGGTTGGCTACACCTTC
TRBJ2-6 | - | TRBD1 | TRBV5-1 | CASSPGTGAGANVLTF | TGCGCCAGCAGCCCGGGGACAGGGGCTGGGGCCAACGTCCTGACTTTC
TRBJ2-7 | - | TRBD1 | TRBV18 | CASSPGQLSYEQYF | TGTGCCAGCTCACCGGGACAGTTATCCTACGAGCAGTACTTC
TRBJ1-4 | - | - | TRBV2 | CASSDRTNRNEKLFF | TGTGCCAGCAGTGACAGAACAAACCGAAATGAAAAACTGTTTTTT
TRBJ2-7 | - | TRBD2 | TRBV4-1 | CASSQDQGLAGEQWSYEQYF | TGCGCCAGCAGCCAAGATCAGGGACTAGCGGGAGAACAATGGTCCTACGAGCAGTACTTC
TRBJ2-7 | - | TRBD1 | TRBV19 | CASSLRDRGSYEQYF | TGTGCCAGTAGCCTCAGGGACAGGGGGTCCTACGAGCAGTACTTC
TRBJ2-7 | - | TRBD2 | TRBV30 | CAFETSGSYEQYF | TGTGCCTTTGAGACTAGCGGCTCCTACGAGCAGTACTTC
TRBJ2-3 | - | TRBD1 | TRBV18 | CASSPQGAPRDTQYF | TGTGCCAGCTCACCACAGGGGGCCCCGAGGGATACGCAGTATTTT
TRBJ1-1 | - | - | TRBV9 | CASSVAWQGSGTEAFF | TGTGCCAGCAGCGTAGCTTGGCAGGGCAGTGGCACTGAAGCTTTCTTT
TRBJ2-1 | - | - | TRBV2 | CASLPAMSSYNEQFF | TGTGCCAGCCTCCCTGCGATGAGCTCCTACAATGAGCAGTTCTTC
TRBJ1-5 | - | - | TRBV27 | CASTPRWGGGQPQHF | TGTGCCAGCACCCCCAGGTGGGGGGGAGGTCAGCCCCAGCATTTT
TRBJ2-1 | - | TRBD2 | TRBV6-1 | CASSAASGVSYNEQFF | TGTGCCAGCAGTGCAGCTAGCGGGGTTTCCTACAATGAGCAGTTCTTC
TRBJ2-1 | - | - | TRBV7-9 | CASSGRLNEQFF | TGTGCCAGCAGCGGTAGACTAAATGAGCAGTTCTTC
TRBJ1-2 | - | TRBD1 | TRBV30 | CAWSVQMGQRYGYTF | TGTGCCTGGAGTGTACAAATGGGACAGAGGTATGGCTACACCTTC
TRBJ1-2 | - | - | TRBV29-1 | CSVEMPNGYTF | TGCAGCGTTGAAATGCCTAATGGCTACACCTTC
TRBJ2-7 | - | - | TRBV5-1 | CASHLGTRNEQYF | TGCGCCAGCCACCTTGGGACAAGAAACGAGCAGTACTTC
TRBJ2-7 | - | TRBD2 | TRBV5-4 | CASSWRGTSGYEQYF | TGTGCCAGCAGCTGGAGGGGGACTAGCGGTTACGAGCAGTACTTC
TRBJ2-7 | - | - | TRBV5-1 | CASSATTPPHEQYF | TGCGCCAGCAGCGCAACTACTCCACCCCACGAGCAGTACTTC
TRBJ2-6 | - | TRBD1 | TRBV14 | CASSQDQITPGQVYSGANVLTF | TGTGCCAGCAGCCAAGACCAAATAACGCCGGGACAGGTGTACTCTGGGGCCAACGTCCTGACTTTC
TRBJ2-7 | - | - | TRBV27 | CASSLSWASYEQYF | TGTGCCAGCAGTTTATCCTGGGCCTCCTACGAGCAGTACTTC
TRBJ2-7 | - | - | TRBV4-1 | CASSPTSRPETYYEQYF | TGCGCCAGCAGCCCCACCAGCCGCCCGGAGACTTACTACGAGCAGTACTTC
TRBJ1-1 | - | TRBD1 | TRBV10-3 | CAISESDRGPTEAFF | TGTGCCATCAGTGAGTCGGACAGGGGACCCACTGAAGCTTTCTTT
TRBJ1-3 | - | TRBD1 | TRBV4-2 | CASSQAGGHTIYF | TGTGCCAGCAGCCAAGCAGGGGGCCACACCATATATTTT
TRBJ2-1 | - | - | TRBV19 | CASSMGPYPPQNEQFF | TGTGCCAGTAGTATGGGCCCTTACCCCCCTCAGAATGAGCAGTTCTTC
TRBJ1-5 | once | - | TRBV28 | CASSFGGDSNQPQHF | TGTGCCAGCAGTTTTGGAGGGGATAGCAATCAGCCCCAGCATTTT
TRBJ2-6 | - | - | TRBV6-5 | CASSLDSSGANVLTF | TGTGCCAGCAGCTTGGACAGTTCTGGGGCCAACGTCCTGACTTTC
TRBJ1-1 | - | TRBD1 | TRBV19 | CASSPDRGRRTEAFF | TGTGCCAGTAGTCCCGACAGGGGGCGTCGGACTGAAGCTTTCTTT
TRBJ2-3 | once | - | TRBV27 | CASSTRKTDTQYF | TGTGCCAGCAGTACTAGGAAAACAGATACGCAGTATTTT
TRBJ2-3 | - | - | TRBV7-8 | CASSLGGSSDTQYF | TGTGCCAGCAGCTTAGGCGGATCCTCAGATACGCAGTATTTT